The 30 T cell receptor beta chains below were found in one sample sequenced in a study of shared clonotypes between healthy human individuals. Sequencing used immunoSEQ multiplex PCR; TCRdb keeps in-frame clones, though not all of them. This sample yields some 1,400,000 clones, of which roughly 96% are seen a single time; 1.2% belongs to the top ten. The sample consisted of naive CD4+ T cells sorted from blood. The subset here: CD45RA+ positively selected. The origin of the receptors is a man aged 25-45 years in good health.

V is TRBV19 and J is TRBJ1-2; D not resolved. In germline, CDR1 is LNHDA, CDR2 SQIVND (reference sequence). The CDR3 totals 11 residues. V lost 11 bases and J lost 7, with 14 bases in between. The CDR3 nucleotides are TGTGCCTCCCCGGTGGCGAGTGGCTACACCTTC. This sequence encodes CASPVASGYTF.

This chain uses TRBV28 with TRBJ1-2, with D uncertain. The CDR3 length is 13 residues. Germline V gives CDR1 MDHEN, CDR2 SYDVKM. Trimming cost V 2 bases and J 8 bases, with 12 bases left between them. The DNA for the CDR3 is TGTGCCAGCAGTTTAGTGGGCTCGAAGGGCTACACCTTC. The encoded protein is CASSLVGSKGYTF.

J is TRBJ2-1 and V is TRBV5-1; possibly TRBD2 for D (5 bases). Germline lookup yields CDR1 SGHRS and CDR2 YFSETQ. This CDR3 has 16 amino acids. Trimming left V 4 bases short and J 0 bases short, with 14 bases between. CDR3 bases: TGCGCCAGCAGCGACTTAAGCGGCAGCTCCTACAATGAGCAGTTCTTC. Translating gives CASSDLSGSSYNEQFF.

Worth noting for this clone: The same CDR3 can be traced to other DNA sequences in this sample. The V gene is TRBV29-1, the J gene TRBJ1-1; TRBD1 matches 9 bases. The trim removed 7 bases at V and 0 bases at J, leaving 0 bases unmatched. This CDR3 spans 12 amino acids. Germline V gene data show CDR1 as SQVTM and CDR2 as ANQGSEA. The CDR3 loop reads CSGDRVNTEAFF. In nucleotides, the CDR3 is TGCAGCGGGGACAGGGTGAACACTGAAGCTTTCTTT.

Notes on this clone: One junction end does not reproduce the germline sequence, and a read error may be involved. The J gene is TRBJ1-2, the V gene TRBV29-1; D not certain. Germline-derived CDR1 and CDR2 are SQVTM and ANQGSEA. This CDR3 spans 10 amino acids. This CDR3 reads CSVEWDGYTF. CDR3 bases: TGCAGCGTTGAATGGGATGGATACACCTTC. The entire variable domain, with the rest obtained from reference TRBV29-1 and TRBJ1-2, is as follows: SAVISQKPSRDICQRGTSLTIQCQVDSQVTMMFWYRQQPGQSLTLIATANQGSEATYESGFVIDKFPISRPNLTFSTLTVSNMSPEDSSIYLCSVEWDGYTFGSGTRLTVV.

The chain couples TRBV7-9 to TRBJ2-7; TRBD1 matches 7 bases. Germline V gene data show CDR1 as SEHNR and CDR2 as FQNEAQ (reference sequence). The CDR3 runs to 14 residues. J gave up 1 base and V 5 bases, and 5 bases lay outside the gene matches. CDR3 region: CASSEDRSSYEQYF. The CDR3 nucleotides are TGTGCCAGCAGCGAGGACAGGTCGTCCTACGAGCAGTACTTC.

This CDR3 reads CASQGALPYNEQFF. For the CDR3, the DNA is TGTGCCAGCCAGGGGGCTCTGCCCTACAATGAGCAGTTCTTC. The chain joins TRBV28 to TRBJ2-1; 8 bases align to TRBD1. The CDR3 runs to 14 residues. Germline V gene data show CDR1 as MDHEN and CDR2 as SYDVKM. V dropped 8 bases and J dropped 2; count of bases not matched to a gene: 5.

This chain links TRBV28 with TRBJ2-5; the D call may be TRBD1 or TRBD2 (5 bases each). V was pared by 5 bases and J by 0 bases, with 16 bases between. This CDR3 is built from 16 residues. Germline assignment: CDR1 MDHEN and CDR2 SYDVKM. CDR3 in amino acids: CASSTAGTTYQETQYF. CDR3 nucleotides: TGTGCCAGCAGTACGGCCGGGACCACGTACCAAGAGACCCAGTACTTC.

The V gene is TRBV15, the J gene TRBJ1-1; tentatively, D is TRBD1 (6 bases). From germline, CDR1 is LNHNV and CDR2 YYDKDF (reference sequence). V was cut by 1 base and J by 2 bases, with 11 bases left in between. The CDR3 runs 15 residues. The CDR3 loop reads CATSRVRDTNTEAFF. The DNA of the CDR3 is TGTGCCACCAGCAGAGTACGGGACACAAACACTGAAGCTTTCTTT.

Only one count was recorded for this clone. The rearrangement uses TRBV29-1 and TRBJ2-3; D may match TRBD1 or TRBD2 (5 bases each). V lost 0 bases and J 0 bases, leaving 19 bases between the germline ends. Germline assignment: CDR1 SQVTM and CDR2 ANQGSEA. The CDR3 sequence is 18 residues long. The CDR3 loop reads CSVEDWVGTPVSTDTQYF. The DNA for the CDR3 is TGCAGCGTTGAAGATTGGGTAGGGACCCCTGTGAGCACAGATACGCAGTATTTT.

The gene calls are TRBV28 and TRBJ2-3, with a possible D match to TRBD2 (6 bases). Between the trimmed V and J ends, which lost 3 bases and 5 bases, there was a span of 21 bases. Germline V gene lookup returns CDR1 MDHEN and CDR2 SYDVKM. This CDR3 is built from 17 residues. The CDR3 sequence is CASSFGATRVSQDTQYF. The CDR3 region has the DNA TGTGCCAGCAGTTTTGGAGCGACTAGAGTCTCTCAAGATACGCAGTATTTT. Variable domain in full (rest from reference TRBV28 and TRBJ2-3): DVKVTQSSRYLVKRTGEKVFLECVQDMDHENMFWYRQDPGLGLRLIYFSYDVKMKEKGDIPEGYSVSREKKERFSLILESASTNQTSMYLCASSFGATRVSQDTQYFGPGTRLTVL.

This chain links TRBV6-1 with TRBJ2-1, with TRBD2 matching over 9 bases. After removal of 0 bases from V and 9 bases from J, the junction contained 9 bases not matched to a gene. The germline CDR1 and CDR2 sequences are MNHNS and SASEGT. There are 16 residues in the CDR3. In DNA, the CDR3 is TGTGCCAGCAGTGAAGCGGGCGGGGGGGTACGTTGTGAGCAGTTCTTC. Translating gives CASSEAGGGVRCEQFF.

The chain employs TRBV9 and TRBJ2-7; the D gene is possibly TRBD1 (6 bases). The CDR3 contains 13 residues. The germline V gene encodes CDR1 SGDLS and CDR2 YYNGEE. V dropped 3 bases and J dropped 5 bases, with 12 bases sitting between them. The CDR3 loop reads CASSAKRTDEQYF. In DNA form, the CDR3 reads TGTGCCAGCAGCGCCAAGAGGACAGACGAGCAGTACTTC.

The J gene is TRBJ2-1, the V gene TRBV10-2; 9 bases agree with TRBD2. Germline CDR1 WSHSY, CDR2 SAAADI. Trimming cost V 1 base and J 2 bases; bases outside gene matches: 3. This CDR3 spans 16 amino acids. The CDR3 spells CASSEFLAGPYNEQFF. CDR3 sequence (DNA): TGCGCCAGCAGTGAGTTCCTAGCGGGGCCCTACAATGAGCAGTTCTTC.

The chain carries TRBV7-3 and TRBJ2-1, with a tentative D call TRBD1 (5 bases). Trimming left V 3 bases short and J 6 bases short, with 18 bases between. The CDR3 is 16 residues long. CDR1 SGHTA and CDR2 FQGTGA come from the germline V gene. CDR3 amino acids: CASSLGSGMRGNEQFF. The CDR3 region has the DNA TGTGCCAGCAGCTTGGGGTCAGGGATGAGAGGCAATGAGCAGTTCTTC. The full variable domain, in which reference TRBV7-3 and TRBJ2-1 provide the parts outside the CDR3, is GAGVSQTPSNKVTEKGKYVELRCDPISGHTALYWYRQSLGQGPEFLIYFQGTGAADDSGLPNDRFFAVRPEGSVSTLKIQRTERGDSAVYLCASSLGSGMRGNEQFFGPGTRLTVL.

The chain recombines TRBV4-3 with TRBJ2-7; D perhaps matches TRBD1 (5 bases). Trimming removed 3 bases from V and 3 bases from J, with 9 bases in between. The CDR3 extends over 13 amino acids. Germline lookup yields CDR1 LGHNA and CDR2 YSLEER. Here the CDR3 reads CASSHRQGYEQYF. The DNA of the CDR3 is TGCGCCAGCAGCCATCGCCAGGGCTACGAGCAGTACTTC.

CDR3 in amino acids: CASSELGTTNYGYTF. In nucleotides, the CDR3 is TGTGCCAGCAGTGAGTTGGGCACGACTAACTATGGCTACACCTTC. The rearrangement uses TRBV2 and TRBJ1-2; D remains ambiguous. CDR3 size: 15 residues. V lost 3 bases, J lost 0 bases, and 11 bases lay in between. From germline, CDR1 is SNHLY and CDR2 FYNNEI.

This rearrangement joins TRBV6-5 to TRBJ1-5; no clear D. V was clipped by 4 bases and J by 4 bases, with 8 bases between them. CDR1 MNHEY and CDR2 SVGAGI come from the germline V gene. This CDR3 has 13 amino acids. CDR3 protein: CASSFSRNQPQHF. For the CDR3, the DNA is TGTGCCAGCAGTTTCTCAAGGAATCAGCCCCAGCATTTT.

V is TRBV28 and J is TRBJ2-1, with D hard to call. The germline CDR1 and CDR2 sequences are MDHEN and SYDVKM. V was clipped by 2 bases and J by 1 base, with 6 bases between them. The CDR3 loop spans 14 amino acids. The CDR3 DNA reads as TGTGCCAGCAGTTTAGGGGTTTCCTACAATGAGCAGTTCTTC. Translated: CASSLGVSYNEQFF.

This clone was counted a single time. The rearrangement links TRBV29-1 to TRBJ2-5; D remains unclear. CDR3 size: 11 residues. Trimming left V 6 bases short and J 5 bases short, with 10 bases between. The germline V gene encodes CDR1 SQVTM and CDR2 ANQGSEA. CDR3 region: CSVRPAETQYF. CDR3 DNA: TGCAGCGTGCGACCAGCGGAGACCCAGTACTTC.

V is TRBV9 and J is TRBJ2-7; D is possibly TRBD1 (5 bases). CDR1 and CDR2 from the germline V gene are SGDLS and YYNGEE. The V gene lost 0 bases and the J gene lost 5 bases, with 18 bases spanning the gap. The CDR3 consists of 16 residues. The CDR3 nucleotides read TGTGCCAGCAGCGTAGCTACCGGGCAGGGTCTTCACGAGCAGTACTTC. It is translated as CASSVATGQGLHEQYF.

The V call is TRBV28, the J call TRBJ2-1; D gene unclear. Germline loops: CDR1 MDHEN, CDR2 SYDVKM. V lost 8 bases and J lost 9, with 11 bases in between. The CDR3 spans 11 residues. The CDR3 spells CASRHHTEQFF. In DNA form, the CDR3 reads TGTGCCAGCCGACATCATACTGAGCAGTTCTTC.

This chain connects TRBV2 to TRBJ2-1; D gene uncertain. This CDR3 contains 13 residues. Germline values: CDR1 SNHLY, CDR2 FYNNEI. The V end lost 10 bases, the J end lost 12 bases, and 22 bases lay between the germline ends. DNA for the CDR3: TGTGCCACCTCGGATTCTCTTGTCGCTAGGCAGTTCTTC. Amino acid sequence: CATSDSLVARQFF. Using reference TRBV2 and TRBJ2-1 for the parts outside the CDR3, the full variable domain is EPEVTQTPSHQVTQMGQEVILRCVPISNHLYFYWYRQILGQKVEFLVSFYNNEISEKSEIFDDQFSVERPDGSNFTLKIRSTKLEDSAMYFCATSDSLVARQFFGPGTRLTVL.

J is TRBJ1-2 and V is TRBV2; no clear D gene. The CDR3 has 12 amino acids. V was shortened by 7 bases and J by 4 bases, with 10 bases between the two germline ends. CDR1 is SNHLY and CDR2 is FYNNEI in the germline V gene. CDR3 protein: CASTLFGYGYTF. The CDR3 bases are TGTGCCAGCACTCTATTTGGCTATGGCTACACCTTC. Full variable domain (remainder filled in from reference TRBV2 and TRBJ1-2): EPEVTQTPSHQVTQMGQEVILRCVPISNHLYFYWYRQILGQKVEFLVSFYNNEISEKSEIFDDQFSVERPDGSNFTLKIRSTKLEDSAMYFCASTLFGYGYTFGSGTRLTVV.

Worth noting for this clone: The sample holds other DNA sequences that translate to the same CDR3. This sequence joins TRBV27 and TRBJ1-2; no definite D call. The V gene's germline CDR1 is MNHEY and CDR2 SMNVEV (reference sequence). Deletions cut 2 bases from V and 2 bases from J, with 12 bases between. The CDR3 length is 15 residues. The CDR3 spells CASSLSRRVNYGYTF. In DNA, the CDR3 is TGTGCCAGCAGTTTAAGCCGGCGGGTCAACTATGGCTACACCTTC.

The chain combines TRBV2 with TRBJ2-2, with no clear D. Trimming pared 5 bases from V and 5 bases from J, leaving 6 bases between. Germline-derived CDR1 and CDR2 are SNHLY and FYNNEI. This CDR3 spans 12 amino acids. CDR3 bases: TGTGCCAGCAGTAGTAAAACCGGGGAGCTGTTTTTT. As protein: CASSSKTGELFF.

The chain combines TRBV15 with TRBJ2-3; no firm D call. Germline V gene sequence: CDR1 LNHNV, CDR2 YYDKDF (reference sequence). This CDR3 contains 13 residues. Trimming took off 0 bases at V and 6 bases at J, with 7 bases between the two ends. The CDR3 DNA reads TGTGCCACCAGCAGAGAAACGAGGGATACGCAGTATTTT. Protein product: CATSRETRDTQYF.

This sequence joins TRBV27 and TRBJ2-3; D could derive from TRBD1 or TRBD2 (6 bases each). The CDR3 is 15 amino acids. With 7 bases removed from V and 1 base from J, the gap between germline ends came to 15 bases. Germline V lookup: CDR1 MNHEY, CDR2 SMNVEV (reference sequence). As DNA, the CDR3 is TGTGCCAGCACCCTTATGGGGGGCGGCACAGATACGCAGTATTTT. The encoded protein is CASTLMGGGTDTQYF.

As DNA, the CDR3 is TGTGCCAGCGGGGTAGTACGCACCGGGGAGCTGTTTTTT. Its translation: CASGVVRTGELFF. The gene calls are TRBV11-2 and TRBJ2-2; D remains ambiguous. The CDR3 is made up of 13 amino acids. Per the germline V gene, CDR1 is SGHAT and CDR2 is FQNNGV. Trimming took 8 bases from V and 4 from J, leaving 11 bases between them. Based on the CDR3 plus reference TRBV11-2 and TRBJ2-2, the full variable domain is EAGVAQSPRYKIIEKRQSVAFWCNPISGHATLYWYQQILGQGPKLLIQFQNNGVVDDSQLPKDRFSAERLKGVDSTLKIQPAKLEDSAVYLCASGVVRTGELFFGEGSRLTVL.

V usage is TRBV7-2 and J usage is TRBJ1-3; tentative D call: TRBD1 (5 bases). Germline CDR1 and CDR2: SGHTA and FQGNSA. V was trimmed by 5 bases and J by 2 bases, leaving 19 bases between them. The CDR3 sequence is 17 residues long. CDR3 bases: TGTGCCAGCAGCCCCTACCAAACACTGGGGGCTGGAAACACCATATATTTT. It translates to CASSPYQTLGAGNTIYF.